These T cell receptor beta chains were read from a single sample in a study of shared clonotypes between healthy human individuals. Only in-frame clones appear in the TCRdb table, and some are missing; sequencing was by immunoSEQ multiplex PCR. The sample yields millions of clones, about 95% seen once. Sequenced input: naive CD8+ T cells sorted from blood. Every receptor here comes from a man in his late teens or twenties in good health. CDR3s include the opening cysteine and the closing phenylalanine or tryptophan. D genes are given only for firm matches. Part of the rows lack a size; the others show once, few, many or a class for expanded clones.

abundance,v_gene,d_gene,j_gene,CDR3nt,CDR3aa
once,TRBV18,NA,TRBJ2-7,TGTGCCAGCTCACCAGAATGGATCCCCTACGAGCAGTACTTC,CASSPEWIPYEQYF
NA,TRBV5-4,TRBD2,TRBJ2-5,TGTGCCAGCAGCCTCGGACTAGCGGGGAGGGAGACCCAGTACTTC,CASSLGLAGRETQYF
NA,TRBV27,TRBD1,TRBJ2-4,TGTGCCAGCAGTTTATCCTGGGACAGGGTTGGGAACATTCAGTACTTC,CASSLSWDRVGNIQYF
NA,TRBV6-5,NA,TRBJ2-3,TGTGCCAGCAGTTACGGCGAGAGAAACACAGATACGCAGTATTTT,CASSYGERNTDTQYF
NA,TRBV5-6,NA,TRBJ2-5,TGTGCCAGCAGCTACGCAGGGATCCAAGAGACCCAGTACTTC,CASSYAGIQETQYF
NA,TRBV4-3,NA,TRBJ1-6,TGCGCCAGCAGCCAAACTAGGGGTGCACCACCCCTCCACTTT,CASSQTRGAPPLHF
NA,TRBV4-1,NA,TRBJ1-5,TGCGCCAGCAGCCAAGTGAAGGGAAGCAATCAGCCCCAGCATTTT,CASSQVKGSNQPQHF
NA,TRBV4-1,NA,TRBJ2-7,TGCGCCAGCAGCCAAGAAGCAGGGACGACCTACGAGCAGTACTTC,CASSQEAGTTYEQYF
NA,TRBV9,NA,TRBJ2-5,TGTGCCAGCAGCGTTGGACAGAGGAAAGAGACCCAGTACTTC,CASSVGQRKETQYF
NA,TRBV15,NA,TRBJ1-2,TGTGCCACCAGCAGTTCCCGGGGAGCGAACTATGGCTACACCTTC,CATSSSRGANYGYTF
once,TRBV27,NA,TRBJ1-6,TGTGCCAGCCTCCCGGCAGGGAGCTCCTATAATTCACCCCTCCACTTT,CASLPAGSSYNSPLHF
NA,TRBV7-9,TRBD1,TRBJ2-1,TGTGCCAGCAGCTTCCAGGGACAGGGCAATGAGCAGTTCTTC,CASSFQGQGNEQFF
NA,TRBV7-9,NA,TRBJ2-1,TGTGCCAGCAGCCAAGCGGCGACTCGGGGAAATGAGCAGTTCTTC,CASSQAATRGNEQFF
NA,TRBV9,NA,TRBJ1-6,TGTGCCAGCAGGGAGGGGAATTCACCCCTCCACTTT,CASREGNSPLHF
NA,TRBV30,NA,TRBJ1-4,TGTGCCTGGAGTATTCTGGGTGAAAAACTGTTTTTT,CAWSILGEKLFF
NA,TRBV23-1,NA,TRBJ2-7,TGCGCCAGCAGTCAATCGGGGCAGGTTTCATCCTACGAGCAGTACTTC,CASSQSGQVSSYEQYF
NA,TRBV27,NA,TRBJ1-1,TGTGCCAGCAGTTTAAGTCCAGGGAACACTGAAGCTTTCTTT,CASSLSPGNTEAFF
NA,TRBV4-1,NA,TRBJ2-2,TGCGCCAGCAGCCTCCACAGGAACACCGGGGAGCTGTTTTTT,CASSLHRNTGELFF
NA,TRBV7-9,NA,TRBJ2-7,TGTGCCAGCAGCTTAGAGGATGCCGGGGCCGGGGGGCTCAACGAGCAGTACTTC,CASSLEDAGAGGLNEQYF
once,TRBV13,TRBD2,TRBJ2-7,TGTGCCAGCAGCTTAGGGCTAGCGGGGGGAACCTACGAGCAGTACTTC,CASSLGLAGGTYEQYF
NA,TRBV2,NA,TRBJ2-7,TGTGCCAGCAGTGAAGGAACTGGGGGCGAGCAGTACTTC,CASSEGTGGEQYF
NA,TRBV6-5,NA,TRBJ1-1,TGTGCCAGCAGTTACTTGGAAGGGAACACTGAAGCTTTCTTT,CASSYLEGNTEAFF
NA,TRBV27,NA,TRBJ2-3,TGTGCCAGCAGTTTATATCCAGATACGCAGTATTTT,CASSLYPDTQYF
NA,TRBV7-2,NA,TRBJ2-3,TGTGCCAGCACCTGGGGCCGAGTCAGCACAGATACGCAGTATTTT,CASTWGRVSTDTQYF
NA,TRBV2,TRBD2,TRBJ2-3,TGTGCCAGCATTTCCACCGGTGGGGGGGAAGGGAACTGGTTGCAGTATTTT,CASISTGGGEGNWLQYF
NA,TRBV2,NA,TRBJ2-5,TGTGCCAGCACCCAGCAAATGGGGACCCAGTACTTC,CASTQQMGTQYF
NA,TRBV19,TRBD2,TRBJ2-7,TGTGCCAGTAGTATCCGGGAGGAGTATCACGAGCAGTACTTC,CASSIREEYHEQYF
NA,TRBV13,TRBD1,TRBJ1-3,TGTGCCAGCAGCTTGGACAGGGTTCGAAACACCATATATTTT,CASSLDRVRNTIYF
NA,TRBV4-1,NA,TRBJ2-1,TGCGCCAGCAGCCGCCGGGAGAACAATGAGCAGTTCTTC,CASSRRENNEQFF
NA,TRBV15,NA,TRBJ2-7,TGTGCCACCAGCAGAGACGTGGAGGGGGAGCAGTACTTC,CATSRDVEGEQYF
NA,TRBV5-1,NA,TRBJ1-5,TGCGCCAGCAGCTTGGACGGGAATCAGCCCCAGCATTTT,CASSLDGNQPQHF
NA,TRBV27,TRBD1,TRBJ1-1,TGTGCCAGCAGGGATACAGGGGATGAAGCTTTCTTT,CASRDTGDEAFF
NA,TRBV9,TRBD1,TRBJ1-2,TGTGCCAGCAGGTTAGACGGGACAGGGTACGGCTACACCTTC,CASRLDGTGYGYTF
once,TRBV5-5,NA,TRBJ1-1,TGTGCCAGCTCGGCAGGGATGGCTGAAGCTTTCTTT,CASSAGMAEAFF